This T cell receptor beta chain was retrieved from a study of shared clonotypes between healthy human individuals. Overall study findings and caveats: Researchers found naive subsets generally carried larger estimated richness than memory subsets. The study found about 4.6% of naive CD4 clonotypes shared across a few donors.

The CDR3 extends over 12 amino acids. CDR1 and CDR2 from the germline V gene are SQVTM and ANQGSEA. Trimming removed 4 bases from V and 5 bases from J; junction bases left unmatched: 2. In the case of this clone: Its cognate antigen is unknown.

Every subset's genomic DNA went evenly onto several immunoSEQ plates. Per the study methods: Sequence data from immunoSEQ were junction-only and lacked quality scores; consequently, filtering differed. Clones were sequenced by immunoSEQ multiplex PCR, and TCRdb holds only the in-frame ones, with some missing. V, J and clone size are taken as reported in that table, and D and trimming were inferred from the DNA itself. This repertoire shows 1.6 million or so clones, approximately 98.5% found once; its top ten account for under 0.45%. The chain uses TRBV29-1 and TRBJ2-7; 10 bases fit TRBD2. This clonotype was obtained from a man younger than 45 in good health. The sample comprised naive CD4+ T cells sorted from blood. Subset given: CD45RA+ positively selected. CDR3 sequence reads: CSVALAGDEQYF. The CDR3 nucleotides are TGCAGCGTTGCGCTAGCGGGAGACGAGCAGTACTTC.